Presented here are 21 T cell receptor beta chains from one specimen sequenced in a study of T cell responses to AZD1222 COVID-19 vaccine. The assay was immunoSEQ multiplex PCR, and TCRdb's table has in-frame clones only and misses some. The table has about 150,000 clones, roughly 90% seen once. The sample in question was peripheral blood, obtained on day 0 of AZD1222 vaccination. These receptors all come from an adult in good health.

Here the CDR3 DNA reads TGTGCCAGCAGCTTGCGGCGGGAGAACACCGGGGAGCTGTTTTTT. Protein: CASSLRRENTGELFF. The chain has TRBV5-4 and TRBJ2-2; weak D call: TRBD2 (6 bases). Between the trimmed V and J ends, which lost 1 base and 1 base, there was a span of 8 bases. Germline lookup yields CDR1 SGHNT and CDR2 YYREEE (reference sequence). This CDR3 has 15 amino acids.

The V and J genes are TRBV19 and TRBJ2-1; the D gene is possibly TRBD1 (6 bases). V gave up 6 bases and J gave up 4 bases, with 16 bases separating them. The CDR3 loop spans 15 amino acids. Germline-derived CDR1 and CDR2 are LNHDA and SQIVND (reference sequence). CDR3 sequence (DNA): TGTGCCAGTAGGGCTCAGGGGAAGGGTTACAATGAGCAGTTCTTC. This codes for CASRAQGKGYNEQFF. Drawing the rest from reference TRBV19 and TRBJ2-1, the complete variable domain is DGGITQSPKYLFRKEGQNVTLSCEQNLNHDAMYWYRQDPGQGLRLIYYSQIVNDFQKGDIAEGYSVSREKKESFPLTVTSAQKNPTAFYLCASRAQGKGYNEQFFGPGTRLTVL.

V and J are TRBV7-3 and TRBJ2-1; 8 nucleotides agree with TRBD1. The CDR3 totals 15 residues. CDR1 and CDR2 (germline): SGHTA, FQGTGA. The V segment lost 0 bases and the J segment 5 bases; nucleotides outside the gene matches: 3. The DNA of the CDR3 is TGTGCCAGCAGCTTAACACCGGGACAGGACAATGAGCAGTTCTTC. Its translation is CASSLTPGQDNEQFF.

This chain uses TRBV14 with TRBJ2-7; TRBD1 matches at 8 bases. V trimming: 3 bases; J trimming: 6 bases; junction bases outside the gene matches: 13. Germline CDR1 is SGHDN and CDR2 is FVKESK. This CDR3 is built from 16 residues. CDR3 in DNA: TGTGCCAGCAGCCAGGTTGCGGTTCGGACAGGGCGCGAGCAGTACTTC. The encoded protein is CASSQVAVRTGREQYF.

This clone was seen only once. The CDR3 loop is CASSQGFSGTGISEQYF. The CDR3 DNA is TGCGCCAGCAGCCAAGGGTTTAGTGGGACAGGAATATCCGAGCAGTACTTC. This chain joins TRBV4-3 and TRBJ2-7, with TRBD1 matching over 8 bases. CDR3 length equals 17 residues. Germline CDR1 and CDR2: LGHNA and YSLEER. V dropped 1 base and J dropped 6; count of bases not matched to a gene: 14.

The chain carries TRBV23-1 and TRBJ2-3; tentatively, D is TRBD1 (6 bases). TRBV23-1 is assigned to the ORF class and has an uncertain function. The CDR3 runs 16 residues. V was shortened by 2 bases and J by 2 bases, with 14 bases between the two germline ends. Here the CDR3 DNA reads TGCGCCAGCAGTCAAGAAAGGACAGTTTCCACAGATACGCAGTATTTT. Protein: CASSQERTVSTDTQYF.

V and J are TRBV6-6 and TRBJ2-7, with D perhaps matching TRBD1 or TRBD2 (6 bases each). In germline, CDR1 is MNHNY, CDR2 SVGAGI (reference sequence). There are 10 residues in the CDR3. V was shortened by 7 bases and J by 10 bases, with 11 bases between the two germline ends. Here the CDR3 reads CASKGGRQYF. The CDR3 coding sequence is TGTGCCAGCAAGGGGGGCCGACAGTACTTC.

As DNA, the CDR3 is TGTGCCAGTAGTATAGCTCTACTTAAAGAGACCCAGTACTTC. Residues: CASSIALLKETQYF. The chain has TRBV19 and TRBJ2-5; D gene unclear. The V end lost 1 base, the J end lost 3 bases, and 9 bases lay between the germline ends. This CDR3 is 14 amino acids long. Per the germline V gene, CDR1 is LNHDA and CDR2 is SQIVND (reference sequence).

The rearrangement joins TRBV27 to TRBJ2-7; tentative D call: TRBD1 (5 bases). The CDR3 spans 14 residues. Trimming took 7 bases from V and 0 from J, leaving 13 bases between them. CDR1 MNHEY and CDR2 SMNVEV come from the germline V gene (reference sequence). CDR3 region: CASTSHRSSYEQYF. DNA for the CDR3: TGTGCCAGCACATCCCACAGGAGCTCCTACGAGCAGTACTTC.

This chain joins TRBV7-9 and TRBJ2-1, with unresolved D. V lost 11 bases to trimming and J lost 8 bases, with 16 bases between them. The CDR3 length is 12 residues. The germline gives CDR1 SEHNR, CDR2 FQNEAQ (reference sequence). Here the CDR3 reads CAAKPASDEQFF. In DNA form, the CDR3 reads TGTGCCGCCAAGCCGGCATCCGATGAGCAGTTCTTC. The entire variable domain, with the rest obtained from reference TRBV7-9 and TRBJ2-1, is as follows: DTGVSQNPRHKITKRGQNVTFRCDPISEHNRLYWYRQTLGQGPEFLTYFQNEAQLEKSRLLSDRFSAERPKGSFSTLEIQRTEQGDSAMYLCAAKPASDEQFFGPGTRLTVL.

The rearrangement uses TRBV3-1 (or the pseudogene TRBV3-2) and TRBJ1-6, with a tentative D call TRBD1 (5 bases). V lost 1 base to trimming and J lost 7 bases, with 8 bases between them. From germline, CDR1 is LGHDT and CDR2 YNNKEL (reference sequence). The CDR3 length is 14 residues. The CDR3 spells CASSQGTPNSPLHF. DNA for the CDR3: TGTGCCAGCAGCCAAGGGACACCCAATTCACCCCTCCACTTT.

V gene TRBV2 combines with J gene TRBJ1-6; 10 nucleotides align to TRBD1. Germline values: CDR1 SNHLY, CDR2 FYNNEI. The CDR3 runs to 15 residues. V trimming: 6 bases; J trimming: 6 bases; junction bases outside the gene matches: 5. The CDR3 DNA reads as TGTGCCAGCAGGAGCGGACAGGGGGTTAATTCACCCCTCCACTTT. Translated, it gives CASRSGQGVNSPLHF.

The V and J genes are TRBV15 and TRBJ2-2, with D possibly being TRBD1 (5 bases). The CDR3 totals 15 residues. With 0 bases removed from V and 2 bases from J, the gap between germline ends came to 7 bases. Germline CDR1 LNHNV, CDR2 YYDKDF (reference sequence). CDR3 sequence reads: CATSRDRTNTGELFF. Here the CDR3 DNA reads TGTGCCACCAGCAGAGATCGGACAAACACCGGGGAGCTGTTTTTT.

The V gene is TRBV4-3, the J gene TRBJ2-1; the D gene is possibly TRBD2 (6 bases). V lost 4 bases to trimming and J lost 8 bases, with 15 bases between them. CDR3 size: 14 residues. Germline CDR1 LGHNA, CDR2 YSLEER. CDR3 nucleotide sequence: TGCGCCAGCAGCCCCGGTGCCGGGGGTTATGAGCAGTTCTTC. Protein product: CASSPGAGGYEQFF.

This sequence joins TRBV5-8 and TRBJ1-3, with 10 bases matching TRBD1. Per germline, CDR1 SGHTS and CDR2 YDEGEE. The CDR3 extends over 18 amino acids. J gave up 0 bases and V 0 bases, and 6 bases lay outside the gene matches. CDR3 region: CASSLGQGALSSGNTIYF. The CDR3 bases are TGTGCCAGCAGCTTGGGACAGGGGGCCCTGAGCTCTGGAAACACCATATATTTT.

The chain joins TRBV14 to TRBJ1-1, with 8 bases that match TRBD1. This CDR3 is 15 amino acids long. The germline V gene has CDR1 SGHDN and CDR2 FVKESK. J gave up 1 base and V 5 bases, and 6 bases lay outside the gene matches. The CDR3 DNA sequence: TGTGCCAGCAGCGCGTACGGGACAGGGAACACTGAAGCTTTCTTT. Protein sequence: CASSAYGTGNTEAFF.

The table lists this clone with a few counts. V usage is TRBV11-3 and J usage is TRBJ1-2, with TRBD1 as a possible D gene (6 bases). The CDR3 runs 15 residues. Deletions cut 4 bases from V and 9 bases from J, with 21 bases between. Germline loops: CDR1 SGHNT, CDR2 YENEEA. The DNA for the CDR3 is TGTGCCAGCAGCTCGAACACAAGGGGACACCTAAGCTACACCTTC. This sequence encodes CASSSNTRGHLSYTF.

The rearrangement links TRBV9 to TRBJ1-1; TRBD1 matches 8 bases. In germline, CDR1 is SGDLS, CDR2 YYNGEE. This CDR3 contains 14 residues. V shed 4 bases, J shed 5 bases, and the junction held 7 bases outside the gene matches. The CDR3 sequence: CASSKTGVWTEAFF. The CDR3 region has the DNA TGTGCCAGCAGCAAGACAGGGGTTTGGACTGAAGCTTTCTTT.

CDR3 coding DNA: TGTGCCAGCAGCCCCTCGACCCGGGACGGTTTCTACGAGCAGTACTTC. Its translation: CASSPSTRDGFYEQYF. This chain joins TRBV28 and TRBJ2-7; D tentatively fits TRBD1 or TRBD2 (5 bases each). The V end was cut by 6 bases, the J end by 3 bases, with 21 bases between. Per the germline V gene, CDR1 is MDHEN and CDR2 is SYDVKM. CDR3 length equals 16 residues.

This chain links TRBV7-2 with TRBJ2-2, with D hard to call. The germline CDR1 and CDR2 sequences are SGHTA and FQGNSA. This CDR3 spans 14 amino acids. Trimming cost V 2 bases and J 4 bases, with 8 bases left between them. CDR3 in amino acids: CASSLLPGTGELFF. The CDR3, as DNA: TGTGCCAGCAGCTTATTACCCGGCACCGGGGAGCTGTTTTTT.

This clone was picked up one time. The chain couples TRBV6-2 or TRBV6-3 to TRBJ1-3; TRBD1 matches at 7 bases. V lost 4 bases, J lost 5 bases, and 17 bases stayed unmatched. Germline CDR1 reads MNHEY; CDR2 reads SVGEGT. CDR3 size: 18 residues. The CDR3 sequence: CASSFTGAEREERNTIYF. The CDR3 DNA sequence: TGTGCCAGCAGTTTCACAGGGGCCGAACGAGAAGAACGAAACACCATATATTTT.